The 28 T cell receptor beta chains below all came from one sample that was sequenced in a study of cytomegalovirus exposure and HLA in healthy donors. With 60 Vbeta and 13 Jbeta primers, the PCR was carried out. TCRdb's copy holds only in-frame clones and misses some; the assay was immunoSEQ multiplex PCR. The sample contains about 200,000 clones, approximately 80% of which appear only once. The sequencing input was PBMCs. The receptors here all came from a boy aged 2-9 years in good health and CMV-seronegative.

CDR3 in amino acids: CAISERLGQGIDEQYF. The DNA for the CDR3 is TGTGCCATCAGTGAGAGATTGGGACAGGGAATCGACGAGCAGTACTTC. This sequence joins TRBV10-3 and TRBJ2-7; 9 bases are a match to TRBD1. This CDR3 has 16 amino acids. CDR1 is ENHRY, CDR2 SYGVKD, per germline. V was clipped by 2 bases and J by 5 bases; unmatched bases: 10.

V is TRBV13 and J is TRBJ2-7; no firm D call. CDR3 size: 13 residues. Germline-derived CDR1 and CDR2 are PRHDT and FYEKMQ (reference sequence). V was cut by 4 bases and J by 4 bases, with 11 bases left in between. CDR3: CASSSQLAYEQYF. As DNA, the CDR3 is TGTGCCAGCAGCTCTCAACTTGCTTACGAGCAGTACTTC.

The V and J genes are TRBV10-3 and TRBJ2-2; D is uncertain. The CDR3 length is 14 residues. Germline CDR1 and CDR2: ENHRY and SYGVKD. V gave up 10 bases and J gave up 0 bases, with 12 bases separating them. CDR3 nucleotides: TGTGCCAGCGGCCTGCCCGCGAACACCGGGGAGCTGTTTTTT. Protein product: CASGLPANTGELFF.

The chain couples TRBV7-2 to TRBJ2-7; 10 bases align to TRBD2. This CDR3 is built from 14 residues. J was trimmed by 3 bases and V by 5 bases; bases with no gene match: 4. Per germline, CDR1 SGHTA and CDR2 FQGNSA. CDR3 loop: CASSALAGNYEQYF. CDR3 nucleotide sequence: TGTGCCAGCAGCGCACTAGCGGGGAACTACGAGCAGTACTTC. Filled out from reference TRBV7-2 and TRBJ2-7, the complete variable domain reads GAGVSQSPSNKVTEKGKDVELRCDPISGHTALYWYRQSLGQGLEFLIYFQGNSAPDKSGLPSDRFSAERTGGSVSTLTIQRTQQEDSAVYLCASSALAGNYEQYFGPGTRLTVT.

The CDR3 DNA reads as TGTGCCAGCAGCTTAGATTACAACGGGGAGCTGTTTTTT. Translating gives CASSLDYNGELFF. This rearrangement joins TRBV11-2 to TRBJ2-2; D is ambiguous. This CDR3 comprises 13 residues. The germline gives CDR1 SGHAT, CDR2 FQNNGV. V was shortened by 0 bases and J by 7 bases, with 6 bases between the two germline ends.

The chain employs TRBV11-2 and TRBJ2-7, with D tentatively TRBD1 (6 bases). This CDR3 has 18 residues. Germline V lookup: CDR1 SGHAT, CDR2 FQNNGV. The V gene lost 1 base and the J gene lost 5 bases, with 24 bases spanning the gap. The CDR3 sequence: CASSLAMSGRGFPHEQYF. CDR3 sequence (DNA): TGTGCCAGCAGCTTAGCAATGTCTGGCAGGGGATTTCCCCACGAGCAGTACTTC.

J is TRBJ2-5 and V is TRBV7-9; TRBD1 might be the D (5 bases). The CDR3 loop spans 15 amino acids. Trimming took 5 bases from V and 4 from J, leaving 17 bases between them. The germline gives CDR1 SEHNR, CDR2 FQNEAQ (reference sequence). In nucleotides, the CDR3 is TGTGCCAGCAGCCTCGTGGGGCTGGATGCAGAGACCCAGTACTTC. Translation: CASSLVGLDAETQYF. Looking up the rest from reference TRBV7-9 and TRBJ2-5 gives the full variable domain: DTGVSQNPRHKITKRGQNVTFRCDPISEHNRLYWYRQTLGQGPEFLTYFQNEAQLEKSRLLSDRFSAERPKGSFSTLEIQRTEQGDSAMYLCASSLVGLDAETQYFGPGTRLLVL.

This chain uses TRBV28 with TRBJ1-1, with 9 positions matching TRBD1. V shed 5 bases and J 10 bases; nucleotides not matched to a gene: 11. The CDR3 is 14 residues long. Germline assignment: CDR1 MDHEN and CDR2 SYDVKM. In DNA form, the CDR3 reads TGTGCCAGCAGTACCGGGGACAGGGTTTACGGAGCTTTCTTT. This encodes CASSTGDRVYGAFF.

The chain combines TRBV7-9 with TRBJ2-1, with D possibly being TRBD2 (6 bases). CDR1 SEHNR and CDR2 FQNEAQ come from the germline V gene (reference sequence). V shed 6 bases and J shed 3 bases, with 18 bases lying between them. The CDR3 extends over 16 amino acids. The CDR3 DNA reads TGTGCCAGCAGGATTGGTGAGGGAGGCTACTACAATGAGCAGTTCTTC. Translating gives CASRIGEGGYYNEQFF.

The sample holds a few counts of this clone. The V call is TRBV9, the J call TRBJ1-3; TRBD1 aligns across 9 bases. The V and J ends lost 0 bases and 2 bases, in that order; junction bases with no gene match: 3. This CDR3 comprises 16 residues. Germline lookup yields CDR1 SGDLS and CDR2 YYNGEE. CDR3 nucleotides: TGTGCCAGCAGCGTAGACAGGGGGCAGGCTGGAAACACCATATATTTT. This translates into CASSVDRGQAGNTIYF.

The J gene is TRBJ1-5, the V gene TRBV30; 8 bases match TRBD1. The V gene's germline CDR1 is GTSNPN and CDR2 SVGIG (reference sequence). The CDR3 is 16 residues long. The J segment lost 0 bases and the V segment lost 3 bases, leaving 7 bases of the junction unmatched. Written as DNA, the CDR3 is TGTGCCTGGAGCGACAGGGGTGGGCTTAGCAATCAGCCCCAGCATTTT. It yields the protein CAWSDRGGLSNQPQHF.

This chain joins TRBV5-5 and TRBJ1-2; the D gene is possibly TRBD1 (5 bases). This CDR3 has 15 residues. Germline assignment: CDR1 SGHKS and CDR2 YYEKEE (reference sequence). V was trimmed by 0 bases and J by 8 bases, leaving 17 bases between them. CDR3 loop: CASSLAVQGIYGYTF. The CDR3 DNA sequence: TGTGCCAGCAGCTTGGCCGTGCAGGGAATTTACGGCTACACCTTC.

This CDR3 is CASSQEGGFVETQYF. The CDR3 DNA follows: TGCGCCAGCAGCCAAGAAGGAGGGTTCGTGGAGACCCAGTACTTC. This rearrangement joins TRBV4-1 to TRBJ2-5, with D perhaps TRBD2 (6 bases). This CDR3 contains 15 residues. Trimming cost V 0 bases and J 5 bases, with 13 bases left between them. The germline gives CDR1 MGHRA, CDR2 YSYEKL.

The chain joins TRBV7-2 to TRBJ2-3, with 9 bases identical to TRBD2. Germline-derived CDR1 and CDR2 are SGHTA and FQGNSA. The CDR3 covers 16 residues. V trimming: 1 base; J trimming: 5 bases; junction bases outside the gene matches: 7. Here the CDR3 reads CASSLGLAGSGDTQYF. In DNA form, the CDR3 reads TGTGCCAGCAGCTTAGGGCTAGCGGGATCTGGAGATACGCAGTATTTT.

The table lists this clone with a few counts. Other nucleotide sequences in the sample specify the same CDR3. The chain is built from TRBV6-5 and TRBJ2-3; D may be TRBD1 (5 bases). The ends were cut back, 5 bases at V and 4 bases at J, with 13 bases in the middle. From germline, CDR1 is MNHEY and CDR2 SVGAGI. The CDR3 totals 14 residues. In DNA, the CDR3 is TGTGCCAGCAGTGAAGTAGGGGTTGCAGATACGCAGTATTTT. Translation gives CASSEVGVADTQYF.

The gene calls are TRBV19 and TRBJ2-1; tentatively, D is TRBD2 (5 bases). With 4 bases removed from V and 5 bases from J, the gap between germline ends came to 12 bases. Germline V gives CDR1 LNHDA, CDR2 SQIVND (reference sequence). This CDR3 comprises 14 residues. The CDR3 DNA sequence: TGTGCCAGTAGTAGTTACAGCGGAAACAATGAGCAGTTCTTC. It yields the protein CASSSYSGNNEQFF.

The chain joins TRBV10-3 to TRBJ2-1; 9 nucleotides match TRBD2. V gave up 4 bases and J gave up 6 bases; unmatched junction bases: 7. This CDR3 comprises 15 residues. CDR1 and CDR2 (germline): ENHRY, SYGVKD. The CDR3 sequence is CAISVRSGGSNEQFF. The CDR3, as DNA: TGTGCCATCAGTGTCCGGAGCGGGGGGAGCAATGAGCAGTTCTTC.

This clone was seen a few times. The identical CDR3 is also encoded by other nucleotide sequences in the sample. The rearrangement uses TRBV25-1 and TRBJ2-7; unclear D gene. Germline V CDR1 and CDR2: MGHDK, SYGVNS. This CDR3 is built from 13 residues. V lost 1 base and J lost 2, with 6 bases in between. The CDR3 nucleotides read TGTGCCAGCAGTGAATCAGGTGCCTACGAGCAGTACTTC. Residues: CASSESGAYEQYF.

The rearrangement links TRBV30 to TRBJ2-7; D unclear. The length of the CDR3 is 13 residues. Germline V CDR1 and CDR2: GTSNPN, SVGIG (reference sequence). Trimming took off 8 bases at V and 6 bases at J, with 20 bases between the two ends. CDR3 DNA sequence: TGTGCCGGGTCGACACCGTCTTTGGGCGAGCAGTACTTC. It codes for CAGSTPSLGEQYF. The whole variable domain, filled in from reference TRBV30 and TRBJ2-7, reads SQTIHQWPATLVQPVGSPLSLECTVEGTSNPNLYWYRQAAGRGLQLLFYSVGIGQISSEVPQNLSASRPQDRQFILSSKKLLLSDSGFYLCAGSTPSLGEQYFGPGTRLTVT.

The chain recombines TRBV27 with TRBJ1-5; weak D call: TRBD1 (5 bases). The CDR3 contains 17 residues. The germline V gene encodes CDR1 MNHEY and CDR2 SMNVEV (reference sequence). V was pared by 2 bases and J by 0 bases, with 14 bases between. The CDR3 reads CASSLRGSLYSNQPQHF. CDR3 in DNA: TGTGCCAGCAGTTTACGGGGGTCCCTGTATAGCAATCAGCCCCAGCATTTT.

V and J are TRBV4-1 and TRBJ2-2; 8 positions agree with TRBD2. Germline V gene sequence: CDR1 MGHRA, CDR2 YSYEKL. Trimming cost V 3 bases and J 1 base; bases outside gene matches: 4. The CDR3 is made up of 16 amino acids. The CDR3 is CASSHPGGQNTGELFF. The CDR3 DNA follows: TGCGCCAGCAGCCACCCGGGAGGGCAGAACACCGGGGAGCTGTTTTTT.

This clone showed up just once. The chain employs TRBV6-1 and TRBJ2-5; possibly TRBD2 for D (5 bases). In germline, CDR1 is MNHNS, CDR2 SASEGT. V was pared by 1 base and J by 7 bases, with 13 bases between. This CDR3 contains 14 residues. The CDR3 protein is CASSEDQARATQYF. CDR3 nucleotides: TGTGCCAGCAGTGAAGACCAAGCGAGGGCGACCCAGTACTTC.

The rearrangement uses TRBV27 and TRBJ2-2; tentative D call: TRBD1 (5 bases). Per the germline V gene, CDR1 is MNHEY and CDR2 is SMNVEV (reference sequence). Trimming removed 0 bases from V and 6 bases from J, with 11 bases in between. The CDR3 is 15 amino acids. Written as DNA, the CDR3 is TGTGCCAGCAGTTTATCCACAGGTGGCGCCGGGGAGCTGTTTTTT. Its translation is CASSLSTGGAGELFF.

This chain uses TRBV11-2 with TRBJ1-1; no clear D gene. Per the germline V gene, CDR1 is SGHAT and CDR2 is FQNNGV. The CDR3 covers 15 residues. With 1 base removed from V and 0 bases from J, the gap between germline ends came to 9 bases. CDR3 sequence reads: CASSLVMGVNTEAFF. DNA of the CDR3: TGTGCCAGCAGCTTAGTAATGGGAGTGAACACTGAAGCTTTCTTT.

As to this clone: The germline gene is not matched at one end of the junction; a read error may be the cause. V is TRBV15 and J is TRBJ2-3, with 10 bases aligning to TRBD2. The CDR3 has 15 residues. The germline V gene has CDR1 LNHNV and CDR2 YYDKDF (reference sequence). This chain's CDR3 is CAPSRASGGTDTQYF. Written as DNA, the CDR3 is TGTGCCCCCAGCAGAGCTAGCGGGGGAACAGATACGCAGTATTTT. The whole variable domain, filled in from reference TRBV15 and TRBJ2-3, reads DAMVIQNPRYQVTQFGKPVTLSCSQTLNHNVMYWYQQKSSQAPKLLFHYYDKDFNNEADTPDNFQSRRPNTSFCFLDIRSPGLGDTAMYLCAPSRASGGTDTQYFGPGTRLTVL.

This chain connects TRBV4-1 to TRBJ2-3; 8 bases align to TRBD2. CDR1 MGHRA and CDR2 YSYEKL come from the germline V gene. Trimming took 8 bases from V and 2 from J; bases not matched to a gene: 6. This CDR3 spans 14 amino acids. The CDR3 DNA sequence: TGCGCCAGCGAATCGGGGGGGCCCACAGATACGCAGTATTTT. Its translation is CASESGGPTDTQYF.

This clone occurred once. The chain links TRBV10-1 to TRBJ2-3; D is uncertain. V lost 1 base and J lost 0, with 8 bases in between. Germline assignment: CDR1 WNHNN and CDR2 SYGVQD (reference sequence). The CDR3 is 15 residues long. The CDR3 region has the DNA TGCGCCAGCAGTGAGTTGGCAGTAAGCACAGATACGCAGTATTTT. Amino acids: CASSELAVSTDTQYF.

This chain joins TRBV4-2 and TRBJ2-7; D is ambiguous. Germline assignment: CDR1 LGHNA and CDR2 YNFKEQ. The V end lost 5 bases, the J end lost 2 bases, and 13 bases lay between the germline ends. This CDR3 comprises 14 residues. The CDR3 DNA reads as TGTGCCAGCAGCGAACGACTCTACCCCTACGAGCAGTACTTC. Protein: CASSERLYPYEQYF.